This T cell receptor (beta chain) emerged from a study of cytomegalovirus exposure and HLA in healthy donors. The study's findings and limits: Across donors, sequencing depth was assumed by presence/absence analyses to be roughly uniform. Reported findings show TCR beta sequences accurately forecast HLA-A and HLA-B alleles in most subjects. It was reportedly the case that the classifier diagnosed cytomegalovirus status with high specificity and sensitivity.

The study ran its PCR with 60 Vbeta and 13 Jbeta primers. TCRdb keeps only in-frame clones here, not all; method: immunoSEQ multiplex PCR. This repertoire comprises roughly 62,000 clones; its ten largest clones make up 4%. For this clone: The target antigen is unknown.

CDR1 and CDR2 (germline): SGHTA, FQGNSA. The germline V and J ends were trimmed by 3 bases and 4 bases, with 27 bases remaining between them. This CDR3 comprises 19 residues. The chain combines TRBV7-2 with TRBJ2-5; TRBD2 is a possible D gene (6 bases). This TCR came from a male donor in good health and CMV-seronegative. Sequenced input: PBMCs. CDR3 loop: CASSFPLGRSGPSRETQYF. In nucleotides, the CDR3 is TGTGCCAGCAGCTTCCCCCTCGGTAGAAGCGGGCCCTCGCGAGAGACCCAGTACTTC.